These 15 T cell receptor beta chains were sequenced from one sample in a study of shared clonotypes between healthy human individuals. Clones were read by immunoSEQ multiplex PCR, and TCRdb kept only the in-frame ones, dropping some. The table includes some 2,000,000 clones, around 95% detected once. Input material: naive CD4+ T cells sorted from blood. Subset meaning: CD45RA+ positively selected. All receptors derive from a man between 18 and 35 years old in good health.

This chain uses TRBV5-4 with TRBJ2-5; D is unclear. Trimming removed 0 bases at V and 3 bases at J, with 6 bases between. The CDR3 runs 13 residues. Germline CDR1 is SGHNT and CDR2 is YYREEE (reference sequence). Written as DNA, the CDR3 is TGTGCCAGCAGCTTGGCTAGAAAAGAGACCCAGTACTTC. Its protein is CASSLARKETQYF.

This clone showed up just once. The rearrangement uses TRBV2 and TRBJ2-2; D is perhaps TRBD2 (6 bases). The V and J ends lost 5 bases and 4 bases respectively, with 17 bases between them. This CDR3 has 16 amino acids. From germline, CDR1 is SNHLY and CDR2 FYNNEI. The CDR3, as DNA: TGTGCCAGCAGTCGACTAGTTCCCATCCTCACCGGGGAGCTGTTTTTT. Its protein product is CASSRLVPILTGELFF.

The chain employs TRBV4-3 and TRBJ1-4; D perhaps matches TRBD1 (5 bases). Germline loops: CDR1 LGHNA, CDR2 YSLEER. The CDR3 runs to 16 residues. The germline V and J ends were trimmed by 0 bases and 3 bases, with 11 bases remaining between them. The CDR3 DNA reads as TGCGCCAGCAGCCAAGATTGGGGGTTCCCTAATGAAAAACTGTTTTTT. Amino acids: CASSQDWGFPNEKLFF.

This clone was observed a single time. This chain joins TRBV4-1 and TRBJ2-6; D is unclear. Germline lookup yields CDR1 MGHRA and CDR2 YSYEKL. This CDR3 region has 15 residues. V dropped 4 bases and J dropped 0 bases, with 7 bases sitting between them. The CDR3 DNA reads TGCGCCAGCAGCCCCCGTGACTCTGGGGCCAACGTCCTGACTTTC. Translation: CASSPRDSGANVLTF.

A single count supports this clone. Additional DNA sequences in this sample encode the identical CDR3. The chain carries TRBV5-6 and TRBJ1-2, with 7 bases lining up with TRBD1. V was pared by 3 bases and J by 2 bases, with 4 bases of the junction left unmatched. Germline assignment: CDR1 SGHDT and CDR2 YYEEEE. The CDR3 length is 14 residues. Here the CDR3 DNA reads TGTGCCAGCAGCTCCGGGACAGTCAACTATGGCTACACCTTC. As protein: CASSSGTVNYGYTF.

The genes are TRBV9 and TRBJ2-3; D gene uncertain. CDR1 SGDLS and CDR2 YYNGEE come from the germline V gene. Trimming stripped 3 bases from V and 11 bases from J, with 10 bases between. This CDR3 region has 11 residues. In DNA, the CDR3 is TGTGCCAGCAGCGGGCTGGGCTGGCAGTATTTT. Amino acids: CASSGLGWQYF.

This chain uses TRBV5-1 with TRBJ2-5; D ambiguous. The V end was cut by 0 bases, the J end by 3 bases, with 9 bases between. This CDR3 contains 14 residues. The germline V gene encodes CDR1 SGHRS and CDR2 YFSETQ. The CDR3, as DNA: TGCGCCAGCAGCTTGGAACCCTTCAAAGAGACCCAGTACTTC. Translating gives CASSLEPFKETQYF.

CDR3 sequence reads: CASSLDRGAGELFF. The CDR3 bases are TGTGCCAGCAGCTTGGACAGGGGCGCCGGGGAGCTGTTTTTT. The chain uses TRBV11-3 and TRBJ2-2; 9 nucleotides align to TRBD1. From germline, CDR1 is SGHNT and CDR2 YENEEA. The trim removed 3 bases at V and 6 bases at J, leaving 2 bases unmatched. There are 14 residues in the CDR3.

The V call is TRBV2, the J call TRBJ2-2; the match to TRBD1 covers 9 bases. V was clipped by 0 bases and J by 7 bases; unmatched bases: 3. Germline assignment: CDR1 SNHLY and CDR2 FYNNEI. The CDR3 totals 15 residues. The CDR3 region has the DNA TGTGCCAGCAGTGAAGCGGGGACAGGGAACGGGGAGCTGTTTTTT. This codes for CASSEAGTGNGELFF.

The CDR3, as DNA: TGTGCCAGCAGTACCCACGGGACATTCCAAGAGACCCAGTACTTC. Its protein product is CASSTHGTFQETQYF. V and J are TRBV2 and TRBJ2-5; tentatively, D is TRBD1 (6 bases). This CDR3 has 15 amino acids. Trimming pared 5 bases from V and 1 base from J, leaving 14 bases between. The germline gives CDR1 SNHLY, CDR2 FYNNEI.

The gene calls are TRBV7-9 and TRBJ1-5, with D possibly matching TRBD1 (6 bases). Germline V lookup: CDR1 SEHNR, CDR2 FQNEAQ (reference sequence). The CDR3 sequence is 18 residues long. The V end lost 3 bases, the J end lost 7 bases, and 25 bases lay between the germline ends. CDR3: CASSLGHPGGMFLQPQHF. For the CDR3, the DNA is TGTGCCAGCAGCTTGGGACACCCTGGGGGTATGTTCTTGCAGCCCCAGCATTTT.

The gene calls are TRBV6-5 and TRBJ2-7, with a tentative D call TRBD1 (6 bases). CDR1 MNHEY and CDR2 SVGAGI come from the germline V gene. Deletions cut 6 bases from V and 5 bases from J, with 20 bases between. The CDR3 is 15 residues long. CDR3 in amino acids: CASSPEVQGLHEQYF. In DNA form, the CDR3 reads TGTGCCAGCAGCCCGGAAGTACAGGGTCTACACGAGCAGTACTTC.

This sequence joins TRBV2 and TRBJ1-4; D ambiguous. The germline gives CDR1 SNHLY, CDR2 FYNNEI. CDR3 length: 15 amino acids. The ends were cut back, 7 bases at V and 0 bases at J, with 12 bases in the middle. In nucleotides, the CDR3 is TGTGCCAGCAAGGGATCCCTTGCAACTAATGAAAAACTGTTTTTT. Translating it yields CASKGSLATNEKLFF.

For the CDR3, the DNA is TGTGCCAGCAGCCCGGACAGATACGAGCAGTACTTC. Translated: CASSPDRYEQYF. This chain joins TRBV7-8 and TRBJ2-7; TRBD1 is a possible D gene (6 bases). The CDR3 runs to 12 residues. In germline, CDR1 is SGHVS, CDR2 FQNEAQ. The V gene lost 5 bases and the J gene lost 4 bases, with 9 bases spanning the gap. Complete variable domain (other parts from reference TRBV7-8 and TRBJ2-7): GAGVSQSPRYKVAKRGQDVALRCDPISGHVSLFWYQQALGQGPEFLTYFQNEAQLDKSGLPSDRFFAERPEGSVSTLKIQRTQQEDSAVYLCASSPDRYEQYFGPGTRLTVT.

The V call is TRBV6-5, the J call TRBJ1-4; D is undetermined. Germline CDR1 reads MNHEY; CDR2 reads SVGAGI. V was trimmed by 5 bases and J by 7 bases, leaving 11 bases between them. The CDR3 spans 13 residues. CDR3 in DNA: TGTGCCAGCAGTACTGGAAGGACTGAAAAACTGTTTTTT. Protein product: CASSTGRTEKLFF.